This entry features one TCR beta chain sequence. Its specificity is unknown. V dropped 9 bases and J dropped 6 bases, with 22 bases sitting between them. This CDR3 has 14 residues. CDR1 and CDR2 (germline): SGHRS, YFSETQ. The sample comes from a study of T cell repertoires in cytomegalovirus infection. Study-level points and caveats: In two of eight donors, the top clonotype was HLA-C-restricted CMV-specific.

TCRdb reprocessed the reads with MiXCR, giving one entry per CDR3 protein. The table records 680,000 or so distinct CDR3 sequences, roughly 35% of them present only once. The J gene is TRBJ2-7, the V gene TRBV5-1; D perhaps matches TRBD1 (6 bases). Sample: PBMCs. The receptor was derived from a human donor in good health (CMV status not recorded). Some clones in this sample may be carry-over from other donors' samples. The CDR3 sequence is CANSSGVTLGEQYF. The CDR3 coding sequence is TGCGCCAACTCTTCAGGGGTCACTCTCGGCGAGCAGTACTTC.